One TCR beta chain is described in this entry. Its specificity is unknown. As to time point: newly diagnosed GD, antithyroid drugs for less than 3 months. Preparation of the TCR library used RNA extracted from PBMCs. The sample originates from a study of regulatory T cells in long-lasting Graves disease. Study findings and constraints: Persistent Graves' patients showed a TCR diversity that was lower than that of newly diagnosed ones.

Relying on iRepertoire HTBI primers and Arm-PCR of CDR3 regions, the team built TCR beta libraries. TCRdb reanalysed the multiplex PCR reads using MiXCR and keeps one entry per CDR3 protein. The sample contains 360,000 or so distinct CDR3 sequences, 15% to 20% of which appear only once. The CDR3 is 15 amino acids. Germline V gives CDR1 ENHRY, CDR2 SYGVKD. Trimming took 0 bases from V and 6 from J; bases not matched to a gene: 3. These records were also assigned to another study, of T cells in Graves' hyperthyroidism and ophthalmopathy. That source reports: No ophthalmopathy progression within 18 months constituted stable Graves' hyperthyroidism.

The chain is built from TRBV10-3 and TRBJ2-2; TRBD1 agrees at 8 bases. This specimen was peripheral blood mononuclear cells (PBMCs), taken at new diagnosis, from a patient treated with antithyroid drugs. The source is a young woman with Graves disease. The CDR3 DNA sequence: TGTGCCATCAGTGAGTCAACAGGGGGATCCGGGGAGCTGTTTTTT. It yields the protein CAISESTGGSGELFF.